These 11 T cell receptor beta chains were all obtained from the same sample, sequenced in a study of cytomegalovirus exposure and HLA in healthy donors. A multiplex PCR was run with 60 Vbeta primers and 13 Jbeta primers. Measured with immunoSEQ multiplex PCR; TCRdb has only the in-frame clones, and not every one. The sample holds about 140,000 clones, roughly three quarters seen once. Sequenced: PBMCs. These TCRs come from a woman between 40 and 50 years old in good health and CMV-seronegative.

V and J are TRBV2 and TRBJ2-5, with 7 bases identical to TRBD2. Germline V gene data show CDR1 as SNHLY and CDR2 as FYNNEI. The CDR3 is made up of 14 amino acids. V shed 5 bases and J 1 base; nucleotides not matched to a gene: 4. The CDR3 DNA is TGTGCCAGCAGTCTTCGGACTAGCCAAGAGACCCAGTACTTC. Protein: CASSLRTSQETQYF.

This clone was picked up one time. Written as DNA, the CDR3 is TGTGCCAGCACCCGGGGGTCCGGCACAGATACGCAGTATTTT. Residues: CASTRGSGTDTQYF. J is TRBJ2-3 and V is TRBV6-5, with D possibly matching TRBD2 (6 bases). The CDR3 totals 14 residues. The ends were cut back, 7 bases at V and 1 base at J, with 12 bases in the middle. The germline CDR1 and CDR2 sequences are MNHEY and SVGAGI.

This sequence joins TRBV10-3 and TRBJ2-7; 11 nucleotides match TRBD1. Germline V CDR1 and CDR2: ENHRY, SYGVKD. With V trimmed by 6 bases and J by 2 bases, 6 bases remained unmatched. The CDR3 loop spans 15 amino acids. The CDR3 region has the DNA TGTGCCATCAGCGATGGGACAGGGGGACCCTACGAGCAGTACTTC. As protein: CAISDGTGGPYEQYF.

This clone was observed a handful of times. The rearrangement joins TRBV6-6 to TRBJ2-2; 8 bases match TRBD1. CDR3 size: 16 residues. The V and J ends lost 7 bases and 7 bases, in that order; junction bases with no gene match: 14. Germline V CDR1 and CDR2: MNHNY, SVGAGI (reference sequence). The CDR3 here is CASTSYDRGNNGELFF. The CDR3, as DNA: TGTGCCAGCACCTCGTACGACAGGGGTAATAACGGGGAGCTGTTTTTT.

The rearrangement links TRBV9 to TRBJ2-1; TRBD2 aligns across 14 bases. Germline V gene lookup returns CDR1 SGDLS and CDR2 YYNGEE. There are 20 residues in the CDR3. J was trimmed by 9 bases and V by 4 bases; bases with no gene match: 21. CDR3 DNA sequence: TGTGCCAGCAGCCCTATGGGACTAGCGGGAGCTCAAGGTCCCCCCAGTGAGCAGTTCTTC. Its translation: CASSPMGLAGAQGPPSEQFF.

The rearrangement uses TRBV7-2 and TRBJ2-6, with D maybe TRBD2 (7 bases). Germline CDR1 and CDR2: SGHTA and FQGNSA. Trimming removed 3 bases from V and 4 bases from J, with 10 bases in between. This CDR3 spans 15 amino acids. This CDR3 reads CASSLGGLGANVLTF. CDR3 nucleotide sequence: TGTGCCAGCAGCTTGGGGGGGCTGGGGGCCAACGTCCTGACTTTC.

This clone was detected once. V gene TRBV5-4 combines with J gene TRBJ1-2, with 8 bases matching TRBD1. CDR1 and CDR2 (germline): SGHNT, YYREEE (reference sequence). The ends lost 4 bases at V and 1 base at J; junction bases unmatched: 21. The CDR3 contains 20 residues. The CDR3 reads CASSPYSSVPGQARNYGYTF. The CDR3 DNA follows: TGTGCCAGCAGCCCCTACTCCTCTGTACCGGGACAGGCCCGTAACTATGGCTACACCTTC.

This clone has only one observation. The chain links TRBV19 to TRBJ2-3; no clear D gene. The CDR3 is made up of 16 amino acids. V gave up 3 bases and J gave up 0 bases, with 13 bases separating them. Germline assignment: CDR1 LNHDA and CDR2 SQIVND (reference sequence). In nucleotides, the CDR3 is TGTGCCAGTAGTATTCCCGGCGGTCTCAGCACAGATACGCAGTATTTT. This codes for CASSIPGGLSTDTQYF.

The chain has TRBV6-1 and TRBJ2-5; perhaps TRBD1 as D (5 bases). This CDR3 is built from 14 residues. Trimming stripped 5 bases from V and 2 bases from J, with 12 bases between. Germline values: CDR1 MNHNS, CDR2 SASEGT. The chain's CDR3 is CASSPDRIQETQYF. The CDR3, as DNA: TGTGCCAGCAGTCCCGACAGAATTCAAGAGACCCAGTACTTC.

J is TRBJ2-7 and V is TRBV28; D not resolved. The germline V gene has CDR1 MDHEN and CDR2 SYDVKM. The CDR3 consists of 14 residues. V was trimmed by 5 bases and J by 0 bases, leaving 11 bases between them. The CDR3 is CASSTYSHSYEQYF. CDR3 sequence (DNA): TGTGCCAGCAGTACGTACAGCCACTCCTACGAGCAGTACTTC.

The chain has TRBV5-6 and TRBJ2-3; 9 bases align to TRBD2. Germline V gene data show CDR1 as SGHDT and CDR2 as YYEEEE. The CDR3 is made up of 16 amino acids. With 1 base clipped from V and 4 bases from J, the junction kept 7 bases outside the gene matches. CDR3 in DNA: TGTGCCAGCAGCTTGTTTTCGACTAGCGGACCAGATACGCAGTATTTT. Protein product: CASSLFSTSGPDTQYF.